This T cell receptor beta chain was identified in a study of OX40 agonist ivuxolimab in advanced cancers. About the study: Those enrolled were 82.7% male, with a mean age of roughly 60 years and ages from roughly 23 to 79. Therapy given before enrollment (anti-PD-1, anti-PD-L1 or anti-CTLA-4) was allowed, and 40% had some. Three partial responders included one hepatocellular carcinoma patient and two cutaneous melanoma patients.

Assay: immunoSEQ multiplex PCR; the TCRdb copy retains only in-frame clones and omits some. This sample has tens of thousands of clones, with around 90% found just once. Sequenced material: CD4+ or CD8+ T cells sorted from blood, taken in a trial of the OX40 agonist ivuxolimab. The TCR originated in an adult with an advanced solid tumor such as melanoma, head and neck, liver or kidney cancer.

This CDR3 is CSVEDRGRVQFF. The CDR3 DNA reads TGCAGCGTTGAAGACCGCGGGAGGGTACAGTTCTTC. V gene TRBV29-1 combines with J gene TRBJ2-1; TRBD2 agrees at 9 bases. This CDR3 is built from 12 residues. J was trimmed by 13 bases and V by 0 bases; bases with no gene match: 4. Germline V lookup: CDR1 SQVTM, CDR2 ANQGSEA.